This section outlines one TCR beta chain sequence together with its context. Compared with germline, one end of the junction differs, possibly owing to a read error. The PCR had 60 Vbeta and 13 Jbeta primers. Sequencing used immunoSEQ multiplex PCR; TCRdb keeps in-frame clones, though not all of them. The table includes approximately 170,000 clones, around 80% detected once. These data come from a study of cytomegalovirus exposure and HLA in healthy donors. What was sequenced was PBMCs. This receptor was taken from a woman aged 40 to 55 in good health and CMV-seronegative.

CDR3 coding DNA: TGTGCCGGCAGCCATGCCGAGGACACTGAAGCTTTCTTT. Translation gives CAGSHAEDTEAFF. The V call is TRBV7-3, the J call TRBJ1-1; no firm D call. CDR1 is SGHTA, CDR2 FQGTGA, per germline. The CDR3 extends over 13 amino acids.